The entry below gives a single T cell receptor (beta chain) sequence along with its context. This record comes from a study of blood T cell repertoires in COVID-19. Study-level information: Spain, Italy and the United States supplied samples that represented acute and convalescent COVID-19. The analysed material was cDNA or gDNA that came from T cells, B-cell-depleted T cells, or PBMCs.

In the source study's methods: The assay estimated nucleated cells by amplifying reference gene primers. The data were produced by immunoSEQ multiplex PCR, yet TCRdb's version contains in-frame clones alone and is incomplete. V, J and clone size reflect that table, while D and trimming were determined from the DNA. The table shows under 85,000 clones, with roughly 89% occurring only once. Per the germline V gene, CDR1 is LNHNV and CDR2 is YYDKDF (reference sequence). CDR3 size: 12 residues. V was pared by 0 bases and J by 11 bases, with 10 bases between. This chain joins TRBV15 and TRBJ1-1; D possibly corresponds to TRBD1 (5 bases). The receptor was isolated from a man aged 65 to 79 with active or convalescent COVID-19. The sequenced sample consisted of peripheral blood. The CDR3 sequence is CATSRDKGAAFF. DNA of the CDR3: TGTGCCACCAGCAGAGATAAAGGGGCGGCTTTCTTT.